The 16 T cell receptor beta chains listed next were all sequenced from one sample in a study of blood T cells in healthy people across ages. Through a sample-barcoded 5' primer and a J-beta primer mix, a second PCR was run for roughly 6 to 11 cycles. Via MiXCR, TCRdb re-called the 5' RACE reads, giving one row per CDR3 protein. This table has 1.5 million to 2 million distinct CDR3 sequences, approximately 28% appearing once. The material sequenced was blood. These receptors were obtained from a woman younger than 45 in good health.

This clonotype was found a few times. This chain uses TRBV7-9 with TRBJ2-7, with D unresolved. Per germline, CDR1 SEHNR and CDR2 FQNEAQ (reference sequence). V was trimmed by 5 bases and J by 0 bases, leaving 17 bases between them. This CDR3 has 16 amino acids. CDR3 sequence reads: CASSAFRTLSSYEQYF. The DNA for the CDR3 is TGTGCCAGCAGCGCATTCAGGACGTTGAGCTCCTACGAGCAGTACTTC.

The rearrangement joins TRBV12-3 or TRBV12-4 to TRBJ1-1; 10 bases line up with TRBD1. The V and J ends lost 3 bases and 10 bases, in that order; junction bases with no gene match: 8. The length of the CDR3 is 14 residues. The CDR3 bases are TGTGCCAGCAGTTTGTCGGGACAGGGGCGGGTAGCTTTCTTT. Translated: CASSLSGQGRVAFF.

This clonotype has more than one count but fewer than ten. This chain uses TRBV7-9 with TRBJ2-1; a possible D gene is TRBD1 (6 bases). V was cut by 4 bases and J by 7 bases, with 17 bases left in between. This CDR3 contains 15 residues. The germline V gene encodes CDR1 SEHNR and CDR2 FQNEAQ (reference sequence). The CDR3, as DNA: TGTGCCAGCAGCTCCACAGGGTTTACAATGAATGAGCAGTTCTTC. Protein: CASSSTGFTMNEQFF.

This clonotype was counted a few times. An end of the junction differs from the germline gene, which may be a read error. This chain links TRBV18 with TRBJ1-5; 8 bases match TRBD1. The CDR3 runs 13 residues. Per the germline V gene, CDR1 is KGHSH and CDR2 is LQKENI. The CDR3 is CAGSLDRAQPQHF. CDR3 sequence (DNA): TGTGCCGGCTCACTGGACAGGGCCCAGCCCCAGCATTTT.

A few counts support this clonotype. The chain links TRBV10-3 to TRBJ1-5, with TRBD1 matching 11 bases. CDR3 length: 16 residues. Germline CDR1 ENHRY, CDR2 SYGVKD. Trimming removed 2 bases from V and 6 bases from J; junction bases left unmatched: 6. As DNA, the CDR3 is TGTGCCATCAGTGAGCTCGGACAGGGGGCAGGTCAGCCCCAGCATTTT. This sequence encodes CAISELGQGAGQPQHF.

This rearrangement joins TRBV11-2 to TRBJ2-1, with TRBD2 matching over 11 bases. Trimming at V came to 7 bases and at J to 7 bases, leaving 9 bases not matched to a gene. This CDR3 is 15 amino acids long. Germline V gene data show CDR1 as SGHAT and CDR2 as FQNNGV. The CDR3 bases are TGTGCCAGCACTAAAGGACTAGCGGGTACGAATGAGCAGTTCTTC. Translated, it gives CASTKGLAGTNEQFF. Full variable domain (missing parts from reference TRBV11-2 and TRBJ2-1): EAGVAQSPRYKIIEKRQSVAFWCNPISGHATLYWYQQILGQGPKLLIQFQNNGVVDDSQLPKDRFSAERLKGVDSTLKIQPAKLEDSAVYLCASTKGLAGTNEQFFGPGTRLTVL.

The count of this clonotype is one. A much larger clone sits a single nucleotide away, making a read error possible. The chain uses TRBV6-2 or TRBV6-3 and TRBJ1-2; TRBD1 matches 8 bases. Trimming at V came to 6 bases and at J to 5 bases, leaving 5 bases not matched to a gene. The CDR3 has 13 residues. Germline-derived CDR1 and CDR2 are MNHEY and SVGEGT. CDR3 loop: CASRRTGTYGYTF. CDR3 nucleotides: TGTGCCAGCAGGAGGACAGGGACTTATGGCTACACCTTC.

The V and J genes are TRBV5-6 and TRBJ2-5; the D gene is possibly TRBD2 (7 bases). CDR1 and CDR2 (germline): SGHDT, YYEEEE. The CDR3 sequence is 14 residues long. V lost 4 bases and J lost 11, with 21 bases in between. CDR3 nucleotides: TGTGCCAGCAGCGGGGGGGCAGCCGATAGGGAGCAGTACTTC. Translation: CASSGGAADREQYF.

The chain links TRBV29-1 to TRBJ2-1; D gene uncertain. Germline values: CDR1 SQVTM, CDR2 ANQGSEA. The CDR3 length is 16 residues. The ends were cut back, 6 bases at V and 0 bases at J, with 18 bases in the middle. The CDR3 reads CSVRETPMGSYNEQFF. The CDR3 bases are TGCAGCGTCCGAGAGACTCCAATGGGCTCCTACAATGAGCAGTTCTTC.

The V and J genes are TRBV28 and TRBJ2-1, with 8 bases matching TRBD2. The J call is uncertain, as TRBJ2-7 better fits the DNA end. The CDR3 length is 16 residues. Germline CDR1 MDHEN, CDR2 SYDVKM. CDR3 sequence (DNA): TGTGCCAGCAGTTTGGTAGCGGGAAGCTCCTACAATGAGCAGTACTTC. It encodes CASSLVAGSSYNEQYF.

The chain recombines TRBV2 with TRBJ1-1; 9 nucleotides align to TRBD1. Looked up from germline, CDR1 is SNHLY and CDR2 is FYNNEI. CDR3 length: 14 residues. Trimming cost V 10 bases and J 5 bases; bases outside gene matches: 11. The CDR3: CATTKGQGLTEAFF. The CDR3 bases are TGTGCCACCACGAAAGGACAGGGGCTAACTGAAGCTTTCTTT.

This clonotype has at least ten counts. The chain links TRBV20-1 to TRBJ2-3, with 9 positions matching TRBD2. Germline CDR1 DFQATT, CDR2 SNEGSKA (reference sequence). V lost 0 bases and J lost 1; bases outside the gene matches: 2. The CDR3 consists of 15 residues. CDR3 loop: CSARDAGGGTDTQYF. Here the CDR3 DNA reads TGCAGTGCTAGAGACGCGGGAGGGGGCACAGATACGCAGTATTTT.

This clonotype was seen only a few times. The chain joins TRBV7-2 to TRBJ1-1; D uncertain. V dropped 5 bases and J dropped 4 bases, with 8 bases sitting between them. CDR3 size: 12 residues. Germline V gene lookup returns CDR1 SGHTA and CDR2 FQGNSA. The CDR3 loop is CASSAWVTEAFF. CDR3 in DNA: TGTGCCAGCAGCGCGTGGGTCACTGAAGCTTTCTTT.

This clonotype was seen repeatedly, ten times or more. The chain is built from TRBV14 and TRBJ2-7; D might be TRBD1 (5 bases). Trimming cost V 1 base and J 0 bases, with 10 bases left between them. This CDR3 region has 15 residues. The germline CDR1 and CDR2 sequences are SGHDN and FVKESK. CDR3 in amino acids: CASSQVDSFSYEQYF. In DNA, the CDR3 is TGTGCCAGCAGCCAAGTTGACAGTTTCTCCTACGAGCAGTACTTC. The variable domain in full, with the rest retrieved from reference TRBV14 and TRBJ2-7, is EAGVTQFPSHSVIEKGQTVTLRCDPISGHDNLYWYRRVMGKEIKFLLHFVKESKQDESGMPNNRFLAERTGGTYSTLKVQPAELEDSGVYFCASSQVDSFSYEQYFGPGTRLTVT.

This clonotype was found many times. The CDR3, as DNA: TGTGCCAGCAGCGTAGACTTTAGCGGGGGGGGAGGTGAGCAGTTCTTC. Its protein product is CASSVDFSGGGGEQFF. V usage is TRBV9 and J usage is TRBJ2-1; 11 bases align to TRBD2. The junction had 8 bases not matched to a gene; V was cut back by 0 bases and J by 9 bases. In germline, CDR1 is SGDLS, CDR2 YYNGEE. This CDR3 is built from 16 residues.

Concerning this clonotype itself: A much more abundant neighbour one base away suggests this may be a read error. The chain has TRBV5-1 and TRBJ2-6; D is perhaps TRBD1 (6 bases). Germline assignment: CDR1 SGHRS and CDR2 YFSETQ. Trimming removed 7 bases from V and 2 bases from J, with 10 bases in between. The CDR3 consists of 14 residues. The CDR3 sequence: CASRAGAGANVLTF. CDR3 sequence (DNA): TGCGCCAGCCGGGCAGGGGCTGGGGCCAACGTCCTGACTTTC.